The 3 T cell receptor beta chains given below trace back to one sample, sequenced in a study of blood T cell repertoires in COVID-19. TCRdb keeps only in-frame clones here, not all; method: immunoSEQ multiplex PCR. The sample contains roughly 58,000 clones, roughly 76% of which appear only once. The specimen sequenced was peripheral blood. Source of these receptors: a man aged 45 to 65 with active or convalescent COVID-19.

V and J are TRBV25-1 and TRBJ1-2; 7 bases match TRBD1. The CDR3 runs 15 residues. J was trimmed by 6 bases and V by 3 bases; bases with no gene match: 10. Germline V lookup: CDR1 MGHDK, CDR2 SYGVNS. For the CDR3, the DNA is TGTGCCAGCAGTGATCCGGGACAGACCAAGCATGGCTACACCTTC. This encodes CASSDPGQTKHGYTF.

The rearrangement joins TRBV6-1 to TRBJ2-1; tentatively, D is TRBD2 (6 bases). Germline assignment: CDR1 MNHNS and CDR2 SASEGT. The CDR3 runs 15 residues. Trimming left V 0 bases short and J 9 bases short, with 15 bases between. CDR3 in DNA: TGTGCCAGCAGTGAAGCCCCGCCCGGGGGAGGTGAGCAGTTCTTC. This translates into CASSEAPPGGGEQFF.

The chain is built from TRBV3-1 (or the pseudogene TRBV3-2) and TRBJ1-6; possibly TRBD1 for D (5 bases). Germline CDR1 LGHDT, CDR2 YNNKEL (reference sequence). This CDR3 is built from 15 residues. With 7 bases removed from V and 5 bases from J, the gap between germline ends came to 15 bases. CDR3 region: CASTRQSLDNSPLHF. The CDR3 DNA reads TGTGCCAGCACCCGACAGTCCCTCGATAATTCACCCCTCCACTTT.